Given below is one T cell receptor beta chain in context. One end of the junction does not line up with germline, which may come from a read error. Libraries were prepared by immunoSEQ multiplex PCR; TCRdb keeps only in-frame clonotypes and omits some of them. The sample lists about 280,000 clones; around 87% were seen once. This record comes from a study of blood T cell repertoires in COVID-19. This CDR3 is 15 amino acids long. Germline CDR1 is ENHRY and CDR2 is SYGVKD. The V and J genes are TRBV10-3 and TRBJ2-3; D is perhaps TRBD2 (6 bases). What was sequenced was peripheral blood. This clonotype was sampled from a woman between 45 and 65 years old who had recovered from COVID-19. The CDR3 coding sequence is TGTGCTATCAGTGTTAGACTAGGTCCCACAGATACGCAGTATTTT. This gives the protein CAISVRLGPTDTQYF.